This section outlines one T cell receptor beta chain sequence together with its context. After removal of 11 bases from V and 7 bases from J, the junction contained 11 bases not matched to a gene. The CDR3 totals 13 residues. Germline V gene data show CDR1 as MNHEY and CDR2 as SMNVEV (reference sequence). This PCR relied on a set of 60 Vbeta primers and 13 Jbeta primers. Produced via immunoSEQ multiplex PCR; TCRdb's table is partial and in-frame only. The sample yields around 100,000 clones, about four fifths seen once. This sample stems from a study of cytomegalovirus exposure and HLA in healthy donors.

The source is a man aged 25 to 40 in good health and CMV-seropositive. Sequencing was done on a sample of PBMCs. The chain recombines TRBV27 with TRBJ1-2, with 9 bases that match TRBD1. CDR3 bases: TGTGCCGCAACCGGGACAGGGATAGGTGGCTACACCTTC. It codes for CAATGTGIGGYTF.